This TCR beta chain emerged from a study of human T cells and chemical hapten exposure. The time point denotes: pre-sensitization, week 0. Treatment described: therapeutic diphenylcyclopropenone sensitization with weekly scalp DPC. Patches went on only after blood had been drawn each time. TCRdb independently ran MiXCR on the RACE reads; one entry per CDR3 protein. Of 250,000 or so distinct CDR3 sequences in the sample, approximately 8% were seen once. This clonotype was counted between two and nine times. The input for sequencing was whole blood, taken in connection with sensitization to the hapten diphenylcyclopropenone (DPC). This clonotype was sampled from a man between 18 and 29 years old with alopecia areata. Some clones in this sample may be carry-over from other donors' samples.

Here the CDR3 reads CASSRRGPAGYTF. CDR3 nucleotide sequence: TGTGCCAGCAGTCGCCGCGGGCCAGCAGGCTACACCTTC. The chain is built from TRBV6-5 and TRBJ1-2; D not resolved. V lost 5 bases to trimming and J lost 8 bases, with 15 bases between them. Germline CDR1 reads MNHEY; CDR2 reads SVGAGI. The CDR3 covers 13 residues.